These 21 T cell receptor beta chains originate from one sample sequenced in a study of CD8 T cells in ankylosing spondylitis. No antigen has been assigned to these receptors. Study-wide findings and caveats: A TCR beta motif of several highly homologous variants seemed to mark ankylosing spondylitis blood.

TCRdb reprocessed the 5' RACE reads with MiXCR, giving one entry per CDR3 protein. Altogether 450,000 to 550,000 distinct CDR3 sequences are present, about 5% being singletons, with the ten largest covering around 3.4%. The source material was blood, either unsorted or a sorted T cell fraction (not recorded which). The source is a male donor with ankylosing spondylitis.

Only a few counts were recorded for this clonotype. The chain uses TRBV20-1 and TRBJ2-3; no reliable D call. Germline values: CDR1 DFQATT, CDR2 SNEGSKA (reference sequence). The length of the CDR3 is 16 residues. The V gene lost 1 base and the J gene lost 1 base, with 15 bases spanning the gap. CDR3 in DNA: TGCAGTGCTAGAGCCCCGCCCCAGTCTGGCACAGATACGCAGTATTTT. This gives the protein CSARAPPQSGTDTQYF.

This clonotype has ten or more counts. The chain uses TRBV11-2 and TRBJ1-1; D is uncertain. The V end was cut by 4 bases, the J end by 0 bases, with 6 bases between. The CDR3 sequence is 13 residues long. Germline V lookup: CDR1 SGHAT, CDR2 FQNNGV. Written as DNA, the CDR3 is TGTGCCAGCAGCTCCCACTTGAACACTGAAGCTTTCTTT. This encodes CASSSHLNTEAFF.

This clonotype was detected ten times or more. The genes are TRBV15 and TRBJ1-6; 7 nucleotides match TRBD1. The length of the CDR3 is 16 residues. Germline CDR1 is LNHNV and CDR2 is YYDKDF (reference sequence). V was pared by 5 bases and J by 9 bases, with 13 bases of the junction left unmatched. The CDR3 loop is CATSGSSGTVGSPLHF. CDR3 in DNA: TGTGCCACCAGCGGCTCCTCCGGGACAGTCGGTTCACCCCTCCACTTT.

This clonotype has a count of ten or more. The chain recombines TRBV29-1 with TRBJ2-6; D is ambiguous. Germline CDR1 reads SQVTM; CDR2 reads ANQGSEA. The germline V and J ends were trimmed by 3 bases and 0 bases, with 6 bases remaining between them. This CDR3 has 14 amino acids. DNA of the CDR3: TGCAGCGTTGAGTGGTTCTCTGGGGCCAACGTCCTGACTTTC. Its protein product is CSVEWFSGANVLTF.

At least ten counts were recorded for this clonotype. The chain uses TRBV7-2 and TRBJ1-4; a weak D match, TRBD1 (6 bases). This CDR3 is built from 13 residues. Per the germline V gene, CDR1 is SGHTA and CDR2 is FQGNSA. With 5 bases removed from V and 5 bases from J, the gap between germline ends came to 9 bases. CDR3 sequence reads: CASSPGQNEKLFF. The CDR3 nucleotides read TGTGCCAGCAGCCCTGGACAGAATGAAAAACTGTTTTTT.

This clonotype was counted at least ten times. The V call is TRBV9, the J call TRBJ2-7, with TRBD1 as a possible D gene (6 bases). V lost 0 bases and J 4 bases, leaving 14 bases between the germline ends. CDR3 length equals 15 residues. The germline CDR1 and CDR2 sequences are SGDLS and YYNGEE. CDR3 DNA sequence: TGTGCCAGCAGCGTAGGAGGACAGCCGAATTACGAGCAGTACTTC. Amino acid sequence: CASSVGGQPNYEQYF.

This clonotype was detected ten times or more. The chain couples TRBV7-2 to TRBJ2-4; 10 positions match TRBD2. The CDR3 contains 17 residues. Germline loops: CDR1 SGHTA, CDR2 FQGNSA. V was pared by 4 bases and J by 6 bases, with 12 bases of the junction left unmatched. In DNA, the CDR3 is TGTGCCAGCAGCTGGACAGCGGGGGGGCCTTCCTTAAACATTCAGTACTTC. Translated: CASSWTAGGPSLNIQYF. The complete variable domain, with remaining parts taken from reference TRBV7-2 and TRBJ2-4, reads GAGVSQSPSNKVTEKGKDVELRCDPISGHTALYWYRQSLGQGLEFLIYFQGNSAPDKSGLPSDRFSAERTGGSVSTLTIQRTQQEDSAVYLCASSWTAGGPSLNIQYFGAGTRLSVL.

This clonotype has at least ten counts. The chain is built from TRBV27 and TRBJ2-2; 7 positions match TRBD1. The V gene end was trimmed by 2 bases and the J gene end by 0 bases; junction bases not matched to a gene: 0. Germline V lookup: CDR1 MNHEY, CDR2 SMNVEV (reference sequence). The CDR3 loop spans 15 amino acids. CDR3: CASSLDRANTGELFF. The CDR3 DNA is TGTGCCAGCAGTTTAGACAGGGCGAACACCGGGGAGCTGTTTTTT.

The chain employs TRBV4-2 and TRBJ1-1; TRBD1 matches 10 bases. The germline V gene has CDR1 LGHNA and CDR2 YNFKEQ. Trimming removed 4 bases from V and 1 base from J; junction bases left unmatched: 6. This CDR3 region has 16 residues. This CDR3 is CASSLRTGGGNTEAFF. Written as DNA, the CDR3 is TGTGCCAGCAGCCTACGGACAGGGGGGGGGAACACTGAAGCTTTCTTT.

This clonotype was seen a handful of times. The genes are TRBV14 and TRBJ2-1; D not certain. The CDR3 covers 11 residues. V dropped 0 bases and J dropped 13 bases, with 7 bases sitting between them. Per the germline V gene, CDR1 is SGHDN and CDR2 is FVKESK. CDR3 region: CASSQDVYQFF. As DNA, the CDR3 is TGTGCCAGCAGCCAAGATGTATACCAGTTCTTC.

This chain uses TRBV7-2 with TRBJ2-2; D is unresolved. In germline, CDR1 is SGHTA, CDR2 FQGNSA. Trimming removed 1 base from V and 7 bases from J, with 7 bases in between. The CDR3 extends over 13 amino acids. The CDR3: CASSLERGGELFF. For the CDR3, the DNA is TGTGCCAGCAGCTTAGAGAGAGGCGGGGAGCTGTTTTTT.

The chain joins TRBV18 to TRBJ1-2; 9 bases fit TRBD1. CDR3 length: 16 amino acids. Germline CDR1 KGHSH, CDR2 LQKENI. The ends lost 2 bases at V and 5 bases at J; junction bases unmatched: 9. This CDR3 is CASSPITTGGAYGYTF. The CDR3 DNA sequence: TGTGCCAGCTCACCAATAACAACAGGGGGCGCTTATGGCTACACCTTC.

Many counts were recorded for this clonotype. The J gene is TRBJ1-2, the V gene TRBV5-1; 8 nucleotides agree with TRBD1. The CDR3 extends over 13 amino acids. The junction had 6 bases not matched to a gene; V was cut back by 3 bases and J by 8 bases. Germline CDR1 reads SGHRS; CDR2 reads YFSETQ. For the CDR3, the DNA is TGCGCCAGCAGCTACGGACAGGGAAGCGGCTACACCTTC. This translates into CASSYGQGSGYTF.

This clonotype was recorded at least ten times. This chain connects TRBV29-1 to TRBJ1-2; D is unclear. The CDR3 is 10 residues long. The germline V gene encodes CDR1 SQVTM and CDR2 ANQGSEA. Trimming shortened V by 3 bases and J by 8 bases, and 7 bases separated the two germline ends. The CDR3 region is CSVDLGGYTF. CDR3 coding DNA: TGCAGCGTTGACCTTGGCGGCTACACCTTC.

This clonotype was detected ten times or more. The chain joins TRBV7-2 to TRBJ2-1; TRBD1 aligns across 7 bases. The CDR3 loop spans 15 amino acids. Unmatched junction bases numbered 2, after V lost 1 base and J lost 2 bases. CDR1 is SGHTA and CDR2 is FQGNSA in the germline V gene. The CDR3: CASSLVGQTYNEQFF. CDR3 sequence (DNA): TGTGCCAGCAGCTTAGTGGGACAGACCTACAATGAGCAGTTCTTC.

This clonotype was recorded at least ten times. The chain recombines TRBV5-1 with TRBJ1-3, with D tentatively TRBD1 (5 bases). From germline, CDR1 is SGHRS and CDR2 YFSETQ. With 0 bases removed from V and 0 bases from J, the gap between germline ends came to 7 bases. The CDR3 is made up of 15 amino acids. CDR3 DNA: TGCGCCAGCAGCTTGGATGGGGGCTCTGGAAACACCATATATTTT. It specifies CASSLDGGSGNTIYF.

This clonotype was counted ten times or more. The V call is TRBV5-4, the J call TRBJ2-3, with 13 bases lining up with TRBD2. CDR3 size: 14 residues. V gave up 6 bases and J gave up 4 bases; unmatched junction bases: 2. Germline CDR1 is SGHNT and CDR2 is YYREEE (reference sequence). The CDR3 DNA sequence: TGTGCCAGCACAACTAGCGGGAGGGCAGATACGCAGTATTTT. Amino acids: CASTTSGRADTQYF.

This clonotype was seen only a few times. The chain recombines TRBV11-2 with TRBJ2-3; TRBD2 agrees at 12 bases. CDR3 length: 18 amino acids. Germline V gives CDR1 SGHAT, CDR2 FQNNGV. Unmatched junction bases numbered 12, after V lost 2 bases and J lost 6 bases. This CDR3 reads CASSLWRPSGRAADTQYF. The CDR3 DNA follows: TGTGCCAGCAGCTTATGGCGGCCTAGCGGGAGGGCCGCTGATACGCAGTATTTT.

This clonotype was seen many times. The genes are TRBV7-2 and TRBJ2-7; D may be TRBD1 or TRBD2 (5 bases each). The length of the CDR3 is 14 residues. Trimming removed 3 bases at V and 4 bases at J, with 13 bases between. CDR1 and CDR2 (germline): SGHTA, FQGNSA. CDR3 DNA: TGTGCCAGCAGCTTCACAATGGGACCTTACGAGCAGTACTTC. Its protein is CASSFTMGPYEQYF. The variable domain in full, with the rest retrieved from reference TRBV7-2 and TRBJ2-7, is GAGVSQSPSNKVTEKGKDVELRCDPISGHTALYWYRQSLGQGLEFLIYFQGNSAPDKSGLPSDRFSAERTGGSVSTLTIQRTQQEDSAVYLCASSFTMGPYEQYFGPGTRLTVT.

J is TRBJ1-2 and V is TRBV19, with 8 bases lining up with TRBD1. Germline V lookup: CDR1 LNHDA, CDR2 SQIVND (reference sequence). This CDR3 spans 13 amino acids. V dropped 4 bases and J dropped 6; count of bases not matched to a gene: 4. The CDR3 reads CASSTGQEDGYTF. CDR3 coding DNA: TGTGCCAGTAGTACGGGACAGGAAGATGGCTACACCTTC.

The chain links TRBV4-1 to TRBJ1-2; 8 bases fit TRBD1. Germline V gene data show CDR1 as MGHRA and CDR2 as YSYEKL. The CDR3 has 15 residues. The ends lost 5 bases at V and 2 bases at J; junction bases unmatched: 7. The CDR3 here is CASSATGEDNYGYTF. In DNA, the CDR3 is TGCGCCAGCAGCGCGACAGGGGAAGACAACTATGGCTACACCTTC.